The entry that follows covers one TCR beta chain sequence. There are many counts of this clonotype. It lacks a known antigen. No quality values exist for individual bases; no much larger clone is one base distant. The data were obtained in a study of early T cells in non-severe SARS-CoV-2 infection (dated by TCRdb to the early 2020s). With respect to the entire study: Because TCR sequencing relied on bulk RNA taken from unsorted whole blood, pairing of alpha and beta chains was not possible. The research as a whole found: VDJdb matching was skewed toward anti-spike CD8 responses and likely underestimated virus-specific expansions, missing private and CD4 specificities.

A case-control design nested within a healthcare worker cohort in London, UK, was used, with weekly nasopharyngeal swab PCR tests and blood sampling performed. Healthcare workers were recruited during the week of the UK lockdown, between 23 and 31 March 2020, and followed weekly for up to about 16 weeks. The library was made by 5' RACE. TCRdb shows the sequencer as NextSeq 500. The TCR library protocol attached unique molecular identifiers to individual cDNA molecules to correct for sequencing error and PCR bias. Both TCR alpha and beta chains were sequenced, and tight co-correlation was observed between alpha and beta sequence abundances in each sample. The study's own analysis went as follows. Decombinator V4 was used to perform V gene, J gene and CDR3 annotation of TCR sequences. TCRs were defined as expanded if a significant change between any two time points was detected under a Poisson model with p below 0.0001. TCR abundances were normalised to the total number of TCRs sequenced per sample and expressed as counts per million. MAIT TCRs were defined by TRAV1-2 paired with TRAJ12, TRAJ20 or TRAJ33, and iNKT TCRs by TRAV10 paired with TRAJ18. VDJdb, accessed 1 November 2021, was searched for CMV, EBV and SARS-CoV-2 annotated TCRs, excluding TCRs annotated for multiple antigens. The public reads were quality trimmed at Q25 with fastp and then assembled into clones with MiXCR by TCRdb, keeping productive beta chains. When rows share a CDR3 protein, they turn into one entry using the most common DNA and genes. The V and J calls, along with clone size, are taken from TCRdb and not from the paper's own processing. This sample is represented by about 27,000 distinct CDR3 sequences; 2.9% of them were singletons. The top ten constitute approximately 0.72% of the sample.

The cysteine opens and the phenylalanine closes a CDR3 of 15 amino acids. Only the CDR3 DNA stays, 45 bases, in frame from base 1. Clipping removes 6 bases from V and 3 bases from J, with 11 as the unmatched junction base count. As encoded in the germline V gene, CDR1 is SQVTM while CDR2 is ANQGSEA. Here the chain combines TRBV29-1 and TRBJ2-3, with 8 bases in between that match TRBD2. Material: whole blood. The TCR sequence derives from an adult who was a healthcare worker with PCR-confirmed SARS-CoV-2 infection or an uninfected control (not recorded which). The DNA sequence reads TGCAGCGTCGCTACCCGGGAGGGGGGGACAGATACGCAGTATTTT. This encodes CSVATREGGTDTQYF.